One sample yielded the 23 T cell receptor beta chains listed below, sequenced in a study of blood T cells in healthy people across ages (dated by TCRdb to about 2015). The library was obtained by 5' RACE. The sample was run on an Illumina HiSeq 2500. A second PCR of roughly 7 to 11 cycles was performed with a sample-barcoded 5' primer and a J-beta primer mix. Through fastp at Q25 and MiXCR, TCRdb rebuilt clones from the public reads, retaining in-frame beta chains. For every CDR3 protein sequence, its rows merge into one entry that carries the most common genes and DNA. The table for this sample lists hundreds of thousands of distinct CDR3 sequences; approximately 35% of them were counted only once. The top ten constitute 10% to 15% of the sample. The sample taken for sequencing was blood. The receptors here all came from a man in his late teens or twenties in good health.

This clonotype was observed a few times. This chain links TRBV20-1 with TRBJ1-5; D unresolved. The V end lost 6 bases, the J end lost 1 base, and 10 bases lay between the germline ends. This CDR3 contains 13 residues. Looked up from germline, CDR1 is DFQATT and CDR2 is SNEGSKA (reference sequence). CDR3 protein: CSAITESNQPQHF. The CDR3, as DNA: TGCAGTGCCATTACAGAGAGCAATCAGCCCCAGCATTTT.

V and J are TRBV30 and TRBJ1-2; D unresolved. V was trimmed by 5 bases and J by 3 bases, leaving 13 bases between them. Germline lookup yields CDR1 GTSNPN and CDR2 SVGIG (reference sequence). CDR3 length: 13 amino acids. The CDR3 loop is CAWSLMRDYGYTF. In DNA, the CDR3 is TGTGCCTGGTCTCTAATGAGGGACTATGGCTACACCTTC.

This chain joins TRBV5-1 and TRBJ2-3; a possible D gene is TRBD2 (7 bases). Germline V CDR1 and CDR2: SGHRS, YFSETQ. The CDR3 has 16 residues. Trimming removed 6 bases from V and 2 bases from J, with 19 bases in between. CDR3 protein: CASKEGGSSVTDTQYF. CDR3 nucleotides: TGCGCCAGCAAGGAGGGGGGGTCAAGTGTCACAGATACGCAGTATTTT.

The rearrangement uses TRBV14 and TRBJ1-4; D unresolved. The CDR3 length is 15 residues. V dropped 1 base and J dropped 6 bases, with 12 bases sitting between them. Germline CDR1 is SGHDN and CDR2 is FVKESK. CDR3 loop: CASSQGSLWDEKLFF. CDR3 coding DNA: TGTGCCAGCAGCCAAGGTTCCCTTTGGGATGAAAAACTGTTTTTT.

A few counts support this clonotype. Just one base apart from a much larger clone, this may be a read error. This chain connects TRBV12-3 or TRBV12-4 to TRBJ2-1, with 7 bases lining up with TRBD1. CDR3 size: 15 residues. Trimming at V came to 5 bases and at J to 10 bases, leaving 14 bases not matched to a gene. The CDR3, as DNA: TGTGCCAGCAGTCTACAGGGGCTGGGAACCTACGAGCAGTTCTTC. Translating gives CASSLQGLGTYEQFF.

The chain joins TRBV27 to TRBJ2-7; D might be TRBD1 (6 bases). V lost 2 bases and J lost 2, with 16 bases in between. Looked up from germline, CDR1 is MNHEY and CDR2 is SMNVEV (reference sequence). The CDR3 is 16 residues long. Here the CDR3 reads CASSLVDRGIPYEQYF. The CDR3 DNA follows: TGTGCCAGCAGTTTAGTGGACAGAGGTATCCCCTACGAGCAGTACTTC.

This clonotype has a handful of counts. This chain links TRBV28 with TRBJ1-5; TRBD1 might be the D (5 bases). V shed 5 bases and J shed 9 bases, with 17 bases lying between them. CDR1 and CDR2 from the germline V gene are MDHEN and SYDVKM. This CDR3 has 14 amino acids. The CDR3 is CASSGSGTQRPQHF. CDR3 DNA: TGTGCCAGCAGTGGATCCGGGACTCAAAGGCCCCAGCATTTT.

This clonotype was recorded many times. The V call is TRBV4-2, the J call TRBJ1-2, with 8 bases fitting TRBD1. CDR3 length equals 18 residues. The germline V gene encodes CDR1 LGHNA and CDR2 YNFKEQ. Unmatched junction bases numbered 17, after V lost 0 bases and J lost 8 bases. CDR3 sequence reads: CASSQEIGTGPPSRGYTF. CDR3 nucleotide sequence: TGTGCCAGCAGCCAAGAGATCGGGACAGGACCCCCCTCTCGAGGCTACACCTTC.

V usage is TRBV20-1 and J usage is TRBJ2-3, with D unclear. The CDR3 length is 15 residues. Trimming shortened V by 1 base and J by 2 bases, and 13 bases separated the two germline ends. CDR1 and CDR2 from the germline V gene are DFQATT and SNEGSKA (reference sequence). The chain's CDR3 is CSARGDSILTDTQYF. CDR3 DNA sequence: TGCAGTGCTAGAGGTGACTCCATCCTCACAGATACGCAGTATTTT.

J is TRBJ1-2 and V is TRBV7-9; D unclear. The CDR3 loop spans 12 amino acids. The ends were cut back, 4 bases at V and 8 bases at J, with 11 bases in the middle. In germline, CDR1 is SEHNR, CDR2 FQNEAQ (reference sequence). CDR3 sequence: CASSWGSEGYTF. CDR3 bases: TGTGCCAGCAGCTGGGGATCGGAGGGCTACACCTTC. The full variable domain, rest sourced from reference TRBV7-9 and TRBJ1-2, is DTGVSQNPRHKITKRGQNVTFRCDPISEHNRLYWYRQTLGQGPEFLTYFQNEAQLEKSRLLSDRFSAERPKGSFSTLEIQRTEQGDSAMYLCASSWGSEGYTFGSGTRLTVV.

This clonotype has only a few counts. V gene TRBV6-5 combines with J gene TRBJ2-5; 7 nucleotides match TRBD1. This CDR3 contains 15 residues. Germline CDR1 is MNHEY and CDR2 is SVGAGI. J lost 2 bases, V lost 2 bases, and 5 bases had no gene match. The CDR3 spells CASSYRDRGQETQYF. CDR3 coding DNA: TGTGCCAGCAGTTACAGGGACAGAGGACAAGAGACCCAGTACTTC.

The genes are TRBV5-1 and TRBJ1-5; D gene ambiguous. Trimming left V 0 bases short and J 4 bases short, with 11 bases between. The CDR3 contains 15 residues. CDR1 and CDR2 (germline): SGHRS, YFSETQ. The CDR3 nucleotides read TGCGCCAGCAGCTTGGAGGGATGGGAGAATCAGCCCCAGCATTTT. Its translation: CASSLEGWENQPQHF.

The chain employs TRBV3-1 and TRBJ2-7; 10 nucleotides line up with TRBD2. The CDR3 sequence is 16 residues long. The germline CDR1 and CDR2 sequences are LGHDT and YNNKEL (reference sequence). Losses at the gene ends were 4 bases for V and 3 bases for J; bases not matched to a gene: 9. The DNA for the CDR3 is TGTGCCAGCAGCCCGAGACCTAGCGGGGGAGACTACGAGCAGTACTTC. It is translated as CASSPRPSGGDYEQYF.

The gene calls are TRBV2 and TRBJ2-7, with TRBD1 as a possible D gene (5 bases). The CDR3 totals 13 residues. The germline gives CDR1 SNHLY, CDR2 FYNNEI. The ends were cut back, 6 bases at V and 3 bases at J, with 12 bases in the middle. CDR3: CASRAWGNYEQYF. The CDR3 DNA reads TGTGCCAGCAGAGCATGGGGCAACTACGAGCAGTACTTC.

The V gene is TRBV4-3, the J gene TRBJ2-1; maybe TRBD1 (6 bases). V was clipped by 1 base and J by 9 bases, with 13 bases between them. This CDR3 contains 14 residues. The germline V gene has CDR1 LGHNA and CDR2 YSLEER. CDR3 loop: CASSQAAGDTEQFF. In DNA form, the CDR3 reads TGCGCCAGCAGCCAAGCGGCCGGGGACACTGAGCAGTTCTTC.

This clonotype was seen many times. The chain links TRBV7-9 to TRBJ1-5, with D possibly matching TRBD1 (5 bases). The CDR3 spans 13 residues. V was shortened by 5 bases and J by 6 bases, with 11 bases between the two germline ends. Germline V gene lookup returns CDR1 SEHNR and CDR2 FQNEAQ (reference sequence). The CDR3: CASSPSGGQPQHF. For the CDR3, the DNA is TGTGCCAGCAGCCCCAGTGGGGGTCAGCCCCAGCATTTT.

This clonotype was observed a handful of times. No DNA is shown, since the ends of the CDR3 on it are uncertain; the CDR3 is the one TCRdb lists. The rearrangement uses TRBV29-1 and TRBJ1-1. The CDR3 length equals 12 residues, ends included. The germline V gene has CDR1 SQVTM and CDR2 ANQGSEA. CDR3: CSVEILAQEAFF.

This clonotype was detected once. This rearrangement joins TRBV6-5 to TRBJ2-7, with a possible D match to TRBD1 (6 bases). V was pared by 5 bases and J by 3 bases, with 17 bases between. The CDR3 contains 15 residues. From germline, CDR1 is MNHEY and CDR2 SVGAGI. This CDR3 is CASSRPGHLDYEQYF. Here the CDR3 DNA reads TGTGCCAGCAGTAGACCGGGACACTTGGACTACGAGCAGTACTTC.

In its sample, this clonotype was seen a few times. This chain links TRBV6-2 or TRBV6-3 with TRBJ2-7; TRBD1 agrees at 10 bases. The CDR3 has 15 residues. V was pared by 5 bases and J by 2 bases, with 6 bases of the junction left unmatched. Germline CDR1 reads MNHEY; CDR2 reads SVGEGT. CDR3 sequence reads: CASSHTGTGAYEQYF. CDR3 nucleotides: TGTGCCAGCAGTCACACCGGGACAGGGGCCTACGAGCAGTACTTC.

Comment on this clonotype: A much larger clone differs by one base, so this may be a read error. CDR3 loop: CASRRTGDTDAQYF. The CDR3 DNA reads TGTGCCAGCAGAAGGACAGGGGACACAGATGCGCAGTATTTT. The J gene is TRBJ2-3, the V gene TRBV6-4; 9 bases agree with TRBD1. Per germline, CDR1 MRHNA and CDR2 SNTAGT. There are 14 residues in the CDR3.

The chain combines TRBV3-1 with TRBJ2-1; tentatively, D is TRBD2 (5 bases). This CDR3 comprises 19 residues. The V end lost 0 bases, the J end lost 5 bases, and 23 bases lay between the germline ends. The germline gives CDR1 LGHDT, CDR2 YNNKEL (reference sequence). CDR3 region: CASSQDSFPGGFKHNEQFF. CDR3 nucleotides: TGTGCCAGCAGCCAAGATAGTTTTCCTGGCGGGTTTAAACACAATGAGCAGTTCTTC.

This sequence joins TRBV5-8 and TRBJ1-5; tentative D call: TRBD1 (6 bases). The CDR3 is made up of 15 amino acids. Germline V gene data show CDR1 as SGHTS and CDR2 as YDEGEE. Trimming left V 1 base short and J 2 bases short, with 10 bases between. The CDR3 DNA reads TGTGCCAGCAGCTTGAGTAAGGGGGGCAATCAGCCCCAGCATTTT. Protein sequence: CASSLSKGGNQPQHF. Based on the CDR3 plus reference TRBV5-8 and TRBJ1-5, the full variable domain is EAGVTQSPTHLIKTRGQQATLRCSPISGHTSVYWYQQALGLGLQFLLWYDEGEERNRGNFPPRFSGRQFPNYSSELNVNALELEDSALYLCASSLSKGGNQPQHFGDGTRLSIL.

The rearrangement uses TRBV9 and TRBJ2-2; 12 bases match TRBD2. The CDR3 totals 17 residues. Germline CDR1 is SGDLS and CDR2 is YYNGEE. The ends lost 4 bases at V and 6 bases at J; junction bases unmatched: 10. CDR3 DNA sequence: TGTGCCAGCAGCAATCCCCGGAGGACTAGCGGGGCCGGGGAGCTGTTTTTT. Translated: CASSNPRRTSGAGELFF.